The 5 T cell receptor beta chains below were found in one sample sequenced in a study of T cells after somatic rescue of genetic block. Data came from immunoSEQ multiplex PCR; TCRdb stores just in-frame clones and leaves some out. Here the sample spans about 72,000 clones, approximately 91% being singletons. Sequencing used peripheral blood mononuclear cells (PBMCs). These receptors were obtained from a man younger than 40.

The chain links TRBV19 to TRBJ2-4; 9 bases line up with TRBD2. Germline CDR1 reads LNHDA; CDR2 reads SQIVND (reference sequence). The CDR3 contains 21 residues. V shed 4 bases, J shed 1 base, and the junction held 20 bases outside the gene matches. CDR3 nucleotide sequence: TGTGCCAGTAGTACCGCGTCGCAGCAGCGGGAGGTTGGGTCGGCCAAAAACATTCAGTACTTC. This translates into CASSTASQQREVGSAKNIQYF.

The chain couples TRBV2 to TRBJ2-4; weak D call: TRBD2 (5 bases). V lost 7 bases, J lost 3 bases, and 16 bases lay in between. The CDR3 extends over 15 amino acids. Germline V lookup: CDR1 SNHLY, CDR2 FYNNEI. The CDR3 DNA sequence: TGTGCCAGCATCCCGGGAATATGGGTCAAAAACATTCAGTACTTC. Translation: CASIPGIWVKNIQYF.

As concerns this clone: The same CDR3 can be traced to other DNA sequences in this sample. J is TRBJ2-5 and V is TRBV5-4; D remains unclear. The V gene's germline CDR1 is SGHNT and CDR2 YYREEE (reference sequence). The V end was cut by 3 bases, the J end by 4 bases, with 4 bases between. This CDR3 is 11 amino acids long. DNA of the CDR3: TGTGCCAGCAGCTCCGGAGAGACCCAGTACTTC. It is translated as CASSSGETQYF.

The chain has TRBV4-2 and TRBJ1-6; 9 positions agree with TRBD1. Trimming removed 4 bases from V and 7 bases from J; junction bases left unmatched: 8. The germline CDR1 and CDR2 sequences are LGHNA and YNFKEQ. The CDR3 covers 16 residues. This CDR3 is CASSPRDRERNSPLHF. The DNA for the CDR3 is TGTGCCAGCAGCCCCAGGGACAGGGAGCGCAATTCACCCCTCCACTTT.

The chain is built from TRBV7-2 and TRBJ2-7; 9 bases fit TRBD2. CDR3 size: 17 residues. V trimming: 0 bases; J trimming: 0 bases; junction bases outside the gene matches: 6. The germline gives CDR1 SGHTA, CDR2 FQGNSA. CDR3 sequence (DNA): TGTGCCAGCAGCTTAGCGGGTGCTAGCGGGAACTCCTACGAGCAGTACTTC. It specifies CASSLAGASGNSYEQYF.